The 6 T cell receptor beta chains below all came from one sample that was sequenced in a study of blood T cell repertoires in COVID-19. The protocol was immunoSEQ multiplex PCR, while the TCRdb copy is restricted to in-frame clones and leaves out a portion. The sample holds about 310,000 clones, 89% seen once. The sequencing input was PBMCs or T cells enriched from blood (not recorded which). The receptors derive from a woman aged 25-40 years who had recovered from COVID-19.

DNA for the CDR3: TGTGCCAGCAGCCTACTAGCGGGAGGGCACAATGAGCAGTTCTTC. It codes for CASSLLAGGHNEQFF. The V gene is TRBV6-4, the J gene TRBJ2-1, with TRBD2 matching over 13 bases. The CDR3 runs 15 residues. Trimming at V came to 6 bases and at J to 5 bases, leaving 4 bases not matched to a gene. The germline V gene has CDR1 MRHNA and CDR2 SNTAGT.

This sequence joins TRBV2 and TRBJ2-7, with 7 bases lining up with TRBD1. The CDR3 loop spans 12 amino acids. Losses at the gene ends were 3 bases for V and 6 bases for J; bases not matched to a gene: 2. CDR1 SNHLY and CDR2 FYNNEI come from the germline V gene. CDR3 nucleotide sequence: TGTGCCAGCAGTGAGACAGGGTTCGAGCAGTACTTC. As protein: CASSETGFEQYF.

The chain combines TRBV7-3 with TRBJ2-2; 7 nucleotides line up with TRBD2. Unmatched junction bases numbered 14, after V lost 5 bases and J lost 8 bases. This CDR3 comprises 16 residues. Looked up from germline, CDR1 is SGHTA and CDR2 is FQGTGA. The CDR3 is CASSKRAIAGAGELFF. The CDR3 region has the DNA TGTGCCAGCAGCAAAAGGGCGATCGCGGGAGCGGGGGAGCTGTTTTTT. Full variable domain (outside the CDR3, taken from reference TRBV7-3 and TRBJ2-2): GAGVSQTPSNKVTEKGKYVELRCDPISGHTALYWYRQSLGQGPEFLIYFQGTGAADDSGLPNDRFFAVRPEGSVSTLKIQRTERGDSAVYLCASSKRAIAGAGELFFGEGSRLTVL.

This clone has more than one count but fewer than ten. J is TRBJ2-2 and V is TRBV11-2; possibly TRBD2 for D (6 bases). This CDR3 is 14 amino acids long. The germline V gene has CDR1 SGHAT and CDR2 FQNNGV. V shed 2 bases and J shed 5 bases, with 9 bases lying between them. The CDR3, as DNA: TGTGCCAGCAGCTTATCAGGAGGGACCGGGGAGCTGTTTTTT. Protein sequence: CASSLSGGTGELFF.

This clone appeared a few times. The rearrangement links TRBV19 to TRBJ2-5, with D tentatively TRBD2 (6 bases). V lost 5 bases, J lost 5 bases, and 12 bases lay in between. The germline gives CDR1 LNHDA, CDR2 SQIVND (reference sequence). This CDR3 comprises 13 residues. The CDR3 coding sequence is TGTGCCAGTAGTGCGGGGACGGCGGAGACCCAGTACTTC. Translating it yields CASSAGTAETQYF.

The chain uses TRBV7-6 and TRBJ1-2, with 7 bases fitting TRBD1. This CDR3 has 14 residues. Germline V CDR1 and CDR2: SGHVS, FNYEAQ. V was clipped by 5 bases and J by 5 bases; unmatched bases: 8. CDR3 protein: CASSPTGTDYGYTF. As DNA, the CDR3 is TGTGCCAGCAGCCCAACCGGGACAGATTATGGCTACACCTTC.